A single sample gave rise to the 14 T cell receptor beta chains below, sequenced in a study of early T cells in non-severe SARS-CoV-2 infection. In TCRdb, the 5' RACE reads were re-called with MiXCR into one record per CDR3 protein. The sample shows some 51,000 distinct CDR3 sequences, 15% of them seen only once. Sequencing used whole blood, obtained at baseline. The receptors were gathered from an adult who was a healthcare worker with PCR-confirmed SARS-CoV-2 infection or an uninfected control (not recorded which).

In nucleotides, the CDR3 is TGTGCCAGCAAGGGGACGGATCACTCCACGGGACTAGCGGACACAGATACGCAGTATTTT. Translation: CASKGTDHSTGLADTDTQYF. The J gene is TRBJ2-3, the V gene TRBV7-9, with TRBD2 identical over 11 bases. The CDR3 is made up of 20 amino acids. From germline, CDR1 is SEHNR and CDR2 FQNEAQ (reference sequence). After removal of 7 bases from V and 2 bases from J, the junction contained 20 bases not matched to a gene.

In nucleotides, the CDR3 is TGCAGCGTTACTAGCGGGGGTTTCGGGACCTACGAGCAGTACTTC. Translation: CSVTSGGFGTYEQYF. V gene TRBV29-1 combines with J gene TRBJ2-7; 11 bases are a match to TRBD2. The germline gives CDR1 SQVTM, CDR2 ANQGSEA. Trimming took 5 bases from V and 2 from J; bases not matched to a gene: 8. The CDR3 has 15 residues.

The V call is TRBV9, the J call TRBJ2-3; 7 positions match TRBD2. The junction had 5 bases not matched to a gene; V was cut back by 0 bases and J by 4 bases. CDR1 SGDLS and CDR2 YYNGEE come from the germline V gene. CDR3 size: 15 residues. CDR3 sequence reads: CASSVVSSGPDTQYF. CDR3 coding DNA: TGTGCCAGCAGCGTAGTGTCTAGCGGACCAGATACGCAGTATTTT.

The rearrangement links TRBV4-1 to TRBJ1-1; a weak D match, TRBD1 (5 bases). This CDR3 is built from 13 residues. Looked up from germline, CDR1 is MGHRA and CDR2 is YSYEKL. Trimming took off 0 bases at V and 4 bases at J, with 6 bases between the two ends. CDR3 sequence: CASSQDGGTEAFF. Here the CDR3 DNA reads TGCGCCAGCAGCCAAGATGGGGGCACTGAAGCTTTCTTT.

The CDR3 DNA is TGTGCCAGCAGCCAACCCACGCGTTCTGGAAACACCATATATTTT. Protein product: CASSQPTRSGNTIYF. The chain uses TRBV3-1 and TRBJ1-3; D not certain. Germline assignment: CDR1 LGHDT and CDR2 YNNKEL (reference sequence). Trimming took 2 bases from V and 1 from J, leaving 9 bases between them. There are 15 residues in the CDR3.

This rearrangement joins TRBV4-1 to TRBJ2-7; D may be TRBD1 or TRBD2 (5 bases each). Germline V lookup: CDR1 MGHRA, CDR2 YSYEKL. V lost 0 bases and J lost 5, with 20 bases in between. This CDR3 contains 17 residues. In DNA form, the CDR3 reads TGCGCCAGCAGCCAAGATTGGGGGACCCTAGCCCTCCACGAGCAGTACTTC. Amino acid sequence: CASSQDWGTLALHEQYF.

This clonotype turned up a few times. J is TRBJ2-3 and V is TRBV12-3 or TRBV12-4, with a tentative D call TRBD1 (6 bases). This CDR3 has 13 amino acids. V was clipped by 8 bases and J by 4 bases, with 13 bases between them. CDR3 residues: CASHRDSPDTQYF. For the CDR3, the DNA is TGTGCCAGCCACAGGGATTCCCCAGATACGCAGTATTTT.

The chain has TRBV28 and TRBJ1-1, with 8 bases lining up with TRBD1. The germline V gene encodes CDR1 MDHEN and CDR2 SYDVKM. This CDR3 has 15 residues. V lost 3 bases to trimming and J lost 5 bases; unmatched junction nucleotides: 8. This CDR3 reads CASSLNRGRSTEAFF. For the CDR3, the DNA is TGTGCCAGCAGTTTGAACAGGGGGAGGAGTACTGAAGCTTTCTTT.

This clonotype is labeled medium-sized. The DNA of the CDR3 is TGTGCCAGCAGCTCCCCGAGGGGAGTCTACACCTTC. This codes for CASSSPRGVYTF. The rearrangement uses TRBV7-9 and TRBJ1-2; TRBD1 might be the D (5 bases). The V gene's germline CDR1 is SEHNR and CDR2 FQNEAQ (reference sequence). CDR3 length: 12 residues. V was clipped by 4 bases and J by 10 bases, with 13 bases between them.

This clonotype was detected only a few times. This sequence joins TRBV14 and TRBJ2-3; TRBD2 matches 7 bases. CDR3 length: 15 residues. V was pared by 6 bases and J by 4 bases, with 10 bases of the junction left unmatched. CDR1 is SGHDN, CDR2 FVKESK, per germline. The CDR3 loop reads CASSSSGRGADTQYF. The DNA of the CDR3 is TGTGCCAGCAGTTCTAGCGGACGGGGCGCAGATACGCAGTATTTT.

V and J are TRBV6-5 and TRBJ2-5; TRBD1 agrees at 7 bases. V lost 10 bases to trimming and J lost 1 base; unmatched junction nucleotides: 6. The CDR3 covers 13 residues. CDR1 is MNHEY, CDR2 SVGAGI, per germline. CDR3 nucleotide sequence: TGTGCCACCACCAGGGACAGCCAAGAGACCCAGTACTTC. This translates into CATTRDSQETQYF.

In its sample, this clonotype was seen a few times. This chain connects TRBV5-6 to TRBJ2-2; 10 bases are a match to TRBD1. The CDR3 is 16 amino acids. The V and J ends lost 4 bases and 2 bases, in that order; junction bases with no gene match: 5. CDR1 is SGHDT and CDR2 is YYEEEE in the germline V gene. The CDR3 bases are TGTGCCAGCAGCGCCAGGGACAGGGGTAACACCGGGGAGCTGTTTTTT. Protein product: CASSARDRGNTGELFF.

The chain links TRBV10-3 to TRBJ2-1; D may correspond to TRBD1 or TRBD2 (6 bases each). Germline V gives CDR1 ENHRY, CDR2 SYGVKD. The CDR3 totals 14 residues. V lost 8 bases, J lost 5 bases, and 16 bases lay in between. The CDR3 nucleotides are TGTGCCATCGGTGGCTGGGGGGCGAACAATGAGCAGTTCTTC. This encodes CAIGGWGANNEQFF.

The V gene is TRBV5-6, the J gene TRBJ2-7; D unresolved. CDR1 is SGHDT and CDR2 is YYEEEE in the germline V gene. Trimming pared 1 base from V and 7 bases from J, leaving 6 bases between. The CDR3 extends over 11 amino acids. The CDR3 sequence: CASSLSKEQYF. The CDR3 bases are TGTGCCAGCAGCTTGTCTAAGGAGCAGTACTTC.